This T cell receptor (beta chain) came from a study of T-cell reconstitution after alpha-beta-depleted transplantation in children. Unique molecular identifiers featured in how the TCRbeta library was prepared. TCRdb passed the PCR reads through MiXCR, listing each CDR3 protein once. Among about 610,000 distinct CDR3 sequences listed, about 11% were seen once. The CDR3 loop spans 15 amino acids. The ends lost 3 bases at V and 3 bases at J; junction bases unmatched: 3. Germline values: CDR1 ENHRY, CDR2 SYGVKD. The starting material was PBMCs from the stem cell graft donor, obtained from the stem cell graft. The sequence derives from a human donor who donated a stem cell graft to a child with acute myeloid leukemia. This chain links TRBV10-3 with TRBJ2-7, with 12 bases aligning to TRBD2. The CDR3 DNA follows: TGTGCCATCAGTGATCTAGCGGGGGGGGACTACGAGCAGTACTTC. This gives the protein CAISDLAGGDYEQYF.